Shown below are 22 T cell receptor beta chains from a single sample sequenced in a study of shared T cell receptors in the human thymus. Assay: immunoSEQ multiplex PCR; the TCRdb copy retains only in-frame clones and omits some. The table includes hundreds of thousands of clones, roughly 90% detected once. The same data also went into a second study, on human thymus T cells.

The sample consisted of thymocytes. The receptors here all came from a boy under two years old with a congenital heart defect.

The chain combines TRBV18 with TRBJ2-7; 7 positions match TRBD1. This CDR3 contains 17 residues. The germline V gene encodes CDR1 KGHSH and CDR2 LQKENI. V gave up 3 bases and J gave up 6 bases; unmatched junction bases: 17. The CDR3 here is CASSPPPTGPIAVEQYF. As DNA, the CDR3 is TGTGCCAGCTCACCCCCCCCGACAGGGCCCATCGCAGTCGAGCAGTACTTC.

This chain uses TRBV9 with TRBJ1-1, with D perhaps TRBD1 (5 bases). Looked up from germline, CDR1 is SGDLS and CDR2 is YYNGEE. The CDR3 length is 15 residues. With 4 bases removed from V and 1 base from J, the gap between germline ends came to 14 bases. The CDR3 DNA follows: TGTGCCAGCAGCCCCCTGGACAATTGGAACACTGAAGCTTTCTTT. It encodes CASSPLDNWNTEAFF.

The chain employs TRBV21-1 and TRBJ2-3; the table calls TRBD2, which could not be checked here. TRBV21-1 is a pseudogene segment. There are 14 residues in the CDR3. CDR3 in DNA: TGTGCCAGCAGCAAAGGACCAGCGGGATGGGAGGGCGTTTTT. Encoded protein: CASSKGPAGWEGVF.

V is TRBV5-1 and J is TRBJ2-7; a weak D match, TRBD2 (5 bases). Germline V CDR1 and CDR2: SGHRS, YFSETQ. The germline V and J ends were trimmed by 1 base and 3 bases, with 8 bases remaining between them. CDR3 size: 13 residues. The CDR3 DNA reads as TGCGCCAGCAGCTTGTCCGGGATCTACGAGCAGTACTTC. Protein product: CASSLSGIYEQYF.

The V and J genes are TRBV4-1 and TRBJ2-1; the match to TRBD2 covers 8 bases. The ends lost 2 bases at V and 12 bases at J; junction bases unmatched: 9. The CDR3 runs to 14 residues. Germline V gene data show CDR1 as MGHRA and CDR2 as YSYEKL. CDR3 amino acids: CASSQQEVAGGQFF. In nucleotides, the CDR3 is TGCGCCAGCAGCCAACAAGAGGTCGCGGGGGGGCAGTTCTTC.

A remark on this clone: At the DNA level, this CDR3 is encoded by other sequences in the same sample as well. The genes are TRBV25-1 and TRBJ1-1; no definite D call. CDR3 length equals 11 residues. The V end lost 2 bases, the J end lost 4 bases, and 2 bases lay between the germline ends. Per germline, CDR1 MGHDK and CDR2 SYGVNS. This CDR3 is CASSERTEAFF. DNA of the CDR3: TGTGCCAGCAGTGAACGCACTGAAGCTTTCTTT.

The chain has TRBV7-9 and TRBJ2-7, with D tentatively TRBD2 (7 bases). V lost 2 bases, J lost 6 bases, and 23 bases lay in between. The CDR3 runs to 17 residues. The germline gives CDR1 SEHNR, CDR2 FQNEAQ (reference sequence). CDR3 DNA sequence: TGTGCCAGCAGCTTATGGGGGCGGGAGCGCACTTGGGGCGAGCAGTACTTC. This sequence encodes CASSLWGRERTWGEQYF.

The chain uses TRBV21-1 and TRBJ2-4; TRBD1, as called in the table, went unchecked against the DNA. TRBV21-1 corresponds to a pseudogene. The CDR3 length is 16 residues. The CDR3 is CASSKPQGRAKNIQYF. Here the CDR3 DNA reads TGTGCCAGCAGCAAGCCACAGGGAAGAGCCAAAAACATTCAGTACTTC.

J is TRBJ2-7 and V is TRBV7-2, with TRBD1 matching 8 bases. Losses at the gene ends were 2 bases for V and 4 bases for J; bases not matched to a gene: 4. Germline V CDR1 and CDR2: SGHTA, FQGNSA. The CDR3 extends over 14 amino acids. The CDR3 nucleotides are TGTGCCAGCAGCTTACGGACAGGGAGGTACGAGCAGTACTTC. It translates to CASSLRTGRYEQYF.

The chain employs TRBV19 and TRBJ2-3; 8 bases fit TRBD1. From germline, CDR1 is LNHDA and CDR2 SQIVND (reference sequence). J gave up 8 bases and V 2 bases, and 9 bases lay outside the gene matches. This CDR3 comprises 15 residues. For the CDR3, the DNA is TGTGCCAGTAGTATAAGGGGCAGGGGGCCGGGTACGCAGTATTTT. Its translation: CASSIRGRGPGTQYF. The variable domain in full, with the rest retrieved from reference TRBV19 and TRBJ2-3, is DGGITQSPKYLFRKEGQNVTLSCEQNLNHDAMYWYRQDPGQGLRLIYYSQIVNDFQKGDIAEGYSVSREKKESFPLTVTSAQKNPTAFYLCASSIRGRGPGTQYFGPGTRLTVL.

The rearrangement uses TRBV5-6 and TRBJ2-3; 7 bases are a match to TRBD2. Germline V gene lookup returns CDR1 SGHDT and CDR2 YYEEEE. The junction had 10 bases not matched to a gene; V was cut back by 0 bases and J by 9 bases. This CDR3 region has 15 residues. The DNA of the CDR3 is TGTGCCAGCAGCTTGGCTCTAGCGGTCCTTGGGACGCAGTATTTT. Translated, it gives CASSLALAVLGTQYF. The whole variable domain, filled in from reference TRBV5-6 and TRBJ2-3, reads DAGVTQSPTHLIKTRGQQVTLRCSPKSGHDTVSWYQQALGQGPQFIFQYYEEEERQRGNFPDRFSGHQFPNYSSELNVNALLLGDSALYLCASSLALAVLGTQYFGPGTRLTVL.

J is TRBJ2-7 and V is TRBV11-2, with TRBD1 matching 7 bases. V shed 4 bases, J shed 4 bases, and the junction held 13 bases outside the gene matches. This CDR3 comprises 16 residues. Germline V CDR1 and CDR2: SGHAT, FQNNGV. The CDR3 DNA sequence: TGTGCCAGCAGCTACTTACAGGGGAGAAACTTTTACGAGCAGTACTTC. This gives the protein CASSYLQGRNFYEQYF. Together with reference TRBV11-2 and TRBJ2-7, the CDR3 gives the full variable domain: EAGVAQSPRYKIIEKRQSVAFWCNPISGHATLYWYQQILGQGPKLLIQFQNNGVVDDSQLPKDRFSAERLKGVDSTLKIQPAKLEDSAVYLCASSYLQGRNFYEQYFGPGTRLTVT.

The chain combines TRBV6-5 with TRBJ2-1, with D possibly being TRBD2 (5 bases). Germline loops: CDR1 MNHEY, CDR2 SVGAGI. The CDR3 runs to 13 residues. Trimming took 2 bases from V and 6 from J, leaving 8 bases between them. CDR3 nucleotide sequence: TGTGCCAGCAGTTACGAAGGAGGCAATGAGCAGTTCTTC. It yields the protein CASSYEGGNEQFF.

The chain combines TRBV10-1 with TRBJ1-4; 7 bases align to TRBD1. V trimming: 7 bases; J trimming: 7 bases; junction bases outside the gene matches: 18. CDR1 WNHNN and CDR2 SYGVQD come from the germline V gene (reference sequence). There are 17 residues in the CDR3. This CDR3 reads CASKSGKQQGRSEKLFF. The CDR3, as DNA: TGCGCCAGCAAGAGTGGGAAACAACAGGGGCGTAGTGAAAAACTGTTTTTT.

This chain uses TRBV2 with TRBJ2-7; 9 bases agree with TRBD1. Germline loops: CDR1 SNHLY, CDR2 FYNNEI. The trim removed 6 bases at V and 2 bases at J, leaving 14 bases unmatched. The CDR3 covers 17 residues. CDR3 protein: CASRQTPPGQGTYEQYF. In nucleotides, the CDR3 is TGTGCCAGCAGACAAACCCCTCCTGGACAGGGGACCTACGAGCAGTACTTC.

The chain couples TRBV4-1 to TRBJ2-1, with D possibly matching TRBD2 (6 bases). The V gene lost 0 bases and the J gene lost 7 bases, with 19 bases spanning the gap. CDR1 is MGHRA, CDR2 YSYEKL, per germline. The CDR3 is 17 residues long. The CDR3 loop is CASSQEGGGPKGNEQFF. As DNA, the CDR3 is TGCGCCAGCAGCCAAGAGGGAGGCGGCCCTAAGGGGAATGAGCAGTTCTTC.

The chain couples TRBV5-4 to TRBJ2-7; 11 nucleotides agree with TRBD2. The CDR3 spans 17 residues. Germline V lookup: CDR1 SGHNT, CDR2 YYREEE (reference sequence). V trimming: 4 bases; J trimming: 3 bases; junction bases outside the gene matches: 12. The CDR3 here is CASSRGTPSGGFYEQYF. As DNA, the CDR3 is TGTGCCAGCAGCCGGGGGACGCCTAGCGGGGGGTTCTACGAGCAGTACTTC.

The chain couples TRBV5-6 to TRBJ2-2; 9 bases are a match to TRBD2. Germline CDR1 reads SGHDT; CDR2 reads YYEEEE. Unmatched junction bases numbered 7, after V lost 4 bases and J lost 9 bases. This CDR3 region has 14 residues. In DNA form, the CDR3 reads TGTGCCAGCAGCCCTGGCGGGAGGGCCCGGGAGCTGTTTTTT. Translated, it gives CASSPGGRARELFF.

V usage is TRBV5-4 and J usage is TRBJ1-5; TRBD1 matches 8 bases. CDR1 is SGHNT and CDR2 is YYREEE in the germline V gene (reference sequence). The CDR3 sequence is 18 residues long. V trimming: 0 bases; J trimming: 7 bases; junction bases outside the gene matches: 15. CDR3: CASSLVPDRVLSGQPQHF. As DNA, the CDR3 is TGTGCCAGCAGCTTGGTACCGGACAGGGTATTATCGGGACAGCCCCAGCATTTT. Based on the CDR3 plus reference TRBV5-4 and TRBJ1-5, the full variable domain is ETGVTQSPTHLIKTRGQQVTLRCSSQSGHNTVSWYQQALGQGPQFIFQYYREEENGRGNFPPRFSGLQFPNYSSELNVNALELDDSALYLCASSLVPDRVLSGQPQHFGDGTRLSIL.

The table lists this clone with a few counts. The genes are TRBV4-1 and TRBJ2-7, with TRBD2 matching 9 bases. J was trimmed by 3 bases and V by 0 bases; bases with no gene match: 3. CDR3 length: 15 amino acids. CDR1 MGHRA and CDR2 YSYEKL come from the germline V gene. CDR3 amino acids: CASSQDRAGGYEQYF. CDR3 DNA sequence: TGCGCCAGCAGCCAAGATCGAGCGGGAGGCTACGAGCAGTACTTC.

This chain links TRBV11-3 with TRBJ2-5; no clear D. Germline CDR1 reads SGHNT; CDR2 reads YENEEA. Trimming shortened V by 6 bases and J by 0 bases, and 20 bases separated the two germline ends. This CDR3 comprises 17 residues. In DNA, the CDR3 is TGTGCCAGCAGTTTGGAGTGGCGGATTGCCGACCAAGAGACCCAGTACTTC. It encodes CASSLEWRIADQETQYF.

The CDR3 loop is CASSLELAGAGELFF. CDR3 nucleotides: TGCGCCAGCAGCTTAGAACTAGCGGGAGCCGGGGAGCTGTTTTTT. The V gene is TRBV5-1, the J gene TRBJ2-2, with 11 positions matching TRBD2. Germline V gene sequence: CDR1 SGHRS, CDR2 YFSETQ. The CDR3 sequence is 15 residues long. The J segment lost 6 bases and the V segment lost 2 bases, leaving 3 bases of the junction unmatched.